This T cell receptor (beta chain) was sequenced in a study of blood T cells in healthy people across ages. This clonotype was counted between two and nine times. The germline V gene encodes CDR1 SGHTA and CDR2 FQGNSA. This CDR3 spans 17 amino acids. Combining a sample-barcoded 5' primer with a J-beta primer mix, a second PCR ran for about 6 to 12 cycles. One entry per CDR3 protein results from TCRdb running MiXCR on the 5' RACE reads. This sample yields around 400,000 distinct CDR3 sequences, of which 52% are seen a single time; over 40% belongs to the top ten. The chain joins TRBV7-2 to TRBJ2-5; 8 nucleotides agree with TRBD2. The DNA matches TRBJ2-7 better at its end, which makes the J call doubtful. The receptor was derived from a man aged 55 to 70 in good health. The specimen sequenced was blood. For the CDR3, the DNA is TGTGCCAGCAGCCCCGGACTAAGCGGGAGTAGGACCTACGAGCAGTACTTC. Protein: CASSPGLSGSRTYEQYF.